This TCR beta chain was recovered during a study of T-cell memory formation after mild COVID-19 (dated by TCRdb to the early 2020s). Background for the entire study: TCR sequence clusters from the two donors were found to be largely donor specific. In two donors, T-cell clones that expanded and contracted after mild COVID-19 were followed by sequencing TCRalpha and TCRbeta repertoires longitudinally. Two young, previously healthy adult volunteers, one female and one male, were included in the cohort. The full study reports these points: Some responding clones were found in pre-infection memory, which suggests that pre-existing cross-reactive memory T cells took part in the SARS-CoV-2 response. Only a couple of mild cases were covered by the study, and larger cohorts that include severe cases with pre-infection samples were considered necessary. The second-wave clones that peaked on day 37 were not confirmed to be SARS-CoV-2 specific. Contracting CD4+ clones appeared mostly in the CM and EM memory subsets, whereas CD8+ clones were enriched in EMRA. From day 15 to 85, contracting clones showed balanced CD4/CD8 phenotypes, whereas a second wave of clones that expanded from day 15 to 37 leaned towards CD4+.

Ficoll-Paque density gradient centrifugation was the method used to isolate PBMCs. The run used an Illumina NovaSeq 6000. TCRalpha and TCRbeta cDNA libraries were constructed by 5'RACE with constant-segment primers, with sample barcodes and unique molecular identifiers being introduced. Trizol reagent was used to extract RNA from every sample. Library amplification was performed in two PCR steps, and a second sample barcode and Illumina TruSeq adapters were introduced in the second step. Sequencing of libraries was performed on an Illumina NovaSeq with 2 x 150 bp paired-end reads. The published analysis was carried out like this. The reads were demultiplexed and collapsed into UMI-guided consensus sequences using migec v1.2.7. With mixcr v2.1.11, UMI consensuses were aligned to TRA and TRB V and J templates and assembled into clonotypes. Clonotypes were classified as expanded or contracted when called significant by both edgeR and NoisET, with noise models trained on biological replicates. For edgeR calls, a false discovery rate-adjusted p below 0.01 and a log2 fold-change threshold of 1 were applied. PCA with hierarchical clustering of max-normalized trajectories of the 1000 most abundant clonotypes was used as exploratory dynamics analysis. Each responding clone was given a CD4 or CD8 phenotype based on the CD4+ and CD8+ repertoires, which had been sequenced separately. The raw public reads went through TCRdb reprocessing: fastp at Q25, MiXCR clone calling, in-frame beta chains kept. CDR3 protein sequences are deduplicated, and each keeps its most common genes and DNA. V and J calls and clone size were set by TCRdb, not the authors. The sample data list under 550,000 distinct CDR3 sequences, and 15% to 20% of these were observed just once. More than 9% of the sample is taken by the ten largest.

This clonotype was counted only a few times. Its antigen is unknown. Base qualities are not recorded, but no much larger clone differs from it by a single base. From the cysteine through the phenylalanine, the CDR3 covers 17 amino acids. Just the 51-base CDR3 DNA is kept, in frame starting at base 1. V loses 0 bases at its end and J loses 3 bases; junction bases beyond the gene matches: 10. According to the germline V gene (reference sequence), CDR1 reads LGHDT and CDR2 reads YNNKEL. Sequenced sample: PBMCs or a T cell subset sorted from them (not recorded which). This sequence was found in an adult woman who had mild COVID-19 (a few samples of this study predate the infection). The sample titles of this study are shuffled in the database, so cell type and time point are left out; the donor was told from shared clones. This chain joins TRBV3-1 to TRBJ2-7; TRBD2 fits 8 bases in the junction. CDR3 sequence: CASSQERGALIIYEQYF. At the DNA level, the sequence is TGTGCCAGCAGCCAAGAGCGGGGGGCTCTAATAATCTACGAGCAGTACTTC.